The present entry profiles one T cell receptor beta chain with its context. The antigen remains unidentified. This record belongs to a study of T cell repertoires in cytomegalovirus infection. Study details: Indicated by public TCR beta signatures were CMV infection and matching HLA type. Findings and limits, study-wide: The cumulative frequency of public TCR beta families identified carriers of CMV plus the relevant HLA. Clonotype analysis showed dominance of the ex vivo response by HLA-C-restricted CMV-specific TCR beta clonotypes.

The germline CDR1 and CDR2 sequences are MNHEY and SVGEGT. V lost 7 bases to trimming and J lost 7 bases; unmatched junction nucleotides: 11. The CDR3 consists of 14 residues. In TCRdb, the reads were re-called with MiXCR into one record per CDR3 protein. The data hold 680,000 or so distinct CDR3 sequences, with 30% to 35% observed a single time. The sample in question was cultured PBMCs, obtained from culture after CMV antigen stimulation. The source is a human donor in good health (CMV status not recorded). Some clones in this sample may be carry-over from other donors' samples. The V and J genes are TRBV6-2 or TRBV6-3 and TRBJ1-1, with 8 bases aligning to TRBD1. CDR3 DNA sequence: TGTGCCAGCACAAAAAGACAGGGGTATGGTGAAGCTTTCTTT. Protein: CASTKRQGYGEAFF.